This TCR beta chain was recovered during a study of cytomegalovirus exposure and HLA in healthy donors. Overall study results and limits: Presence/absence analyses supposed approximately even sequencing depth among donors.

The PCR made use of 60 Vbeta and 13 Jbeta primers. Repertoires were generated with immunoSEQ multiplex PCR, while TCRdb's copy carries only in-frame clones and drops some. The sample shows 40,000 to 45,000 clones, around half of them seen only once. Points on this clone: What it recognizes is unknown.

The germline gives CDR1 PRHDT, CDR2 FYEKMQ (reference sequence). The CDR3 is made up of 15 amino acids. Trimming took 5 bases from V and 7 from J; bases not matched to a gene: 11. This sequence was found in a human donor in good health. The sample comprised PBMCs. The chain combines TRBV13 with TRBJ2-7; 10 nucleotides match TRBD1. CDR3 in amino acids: CASSRSGTGAKEQYF. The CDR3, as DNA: TGTGCCAGCAGCCGAAGTGGGACAGGGGCTAAGGAGCAGTACTTC. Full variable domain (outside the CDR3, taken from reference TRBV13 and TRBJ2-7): AAGVIQSPRHLIKEKRETATLKCYPIPRHDTVYWYQQGPGQDPQFLISFYEKMQSDKGSIPDRFSAQQFSDYHSELNMSSLELGDSALYFCASSRSGTGAKEQYFGPGTRLTVT.